This T cell receptor beta chain was sequenced in a study of blood T cells in healthy people across ages. Findings and caveats of the study: Roughly linearly, TCR beta diversity per million T cells fell as age increased.

To note about this clonotype: Its antigen is not known.

PCR was performed a second time for 7 to 11 cycles using a sample-barcoded 5' primer and a J-beta primer mix. A single record per CDR3 protein comes from TCRdb applying MiXCR to the 5' RACE reads. In the table there are under 1,100,000 distinct CDR3 sequences, about 23% of which are singletons. The germline CDR1 and CDR2 sequences are SGHRS and YFSETQ. This CDR3 has 12 residues. V gave up 5 bases and J gave up 7 bases, with 12 bases separating them. Separately, the same data were catalogued under a study of T cells of mothers and their children.

The TCR was taken from a girl aged 2 to 10 in good health. The sample comprised blood. The chain is built from TRBV5-1 and TRBJ1-1; D remains unclear. CDR3 DNA: TGCGCCAGCAGTCCACCTTGGGATGAAGCTTTCTTT. It translates to CASSPPWDEAFF.